One T cell receptor beta chain is described in this entry. Antigen unknown. This CDR3 has 14 amino acids. In germline, CDR1 is DFQATT, CDR2 SNEGSKA (reference sequence). Trimming stripped 1 base from V and 8 bases from J, with 15 bases between. This sample was taken from a study of identical twins. Study-wide results and caveats: Conclusions relied on cross-sectional statistical analysis, not following the same donors. Fewer insertions marked abundant cord blood beta clonotypes; young adult naive trended weakly, memory not at all. Out-of-frame TCR alpha sharing observed in monozygotic twins exceeded model estimates.

Each CDR3 protein is one row after TCRdb ran MiXCR on the 5' RACE reads. The table records hundreds of thousands of distinct CDR3 sequences, 20% to 25% of them present only once. There were only healthy Caucasians among the donors. A further study also used this sample, focusing on yellow fever vaccine responses in identical twins.

The sequence came from a woman between 18 and 30 years old in good health. Sequenced sample: CD4+ T cells sorted from blood. V is TRBV20-1 and J is TRBJ2-1; D remains unclear. CDR3 DNA: TGCAGTGCTAGAGCACGGTCACCCCGGGATGAGCAGTTCTTC. Amino acids: CSARARSPRDEQFF.